This T cell receptor beta chain stems from a study of post-analysis software for immune sequencing data. Unique molecular identifiers were built into the TCR beta cDNA libraries. Via MiXCR, TCRdb re-called the PCR reads, giving one row per CDR3 protein. This repertoire shows about 400,000 distinct CDR3 sequences, roughly 38% found once; its top ten account for about an eighth. The source of this sequence is a girl aged 5-17 years with multiple sclerosis. Specimen: blood.

CDR3 region: CASSPLPPGNQPQHF. CDR3 sequence (DNA): TGTGCCAGCTCACCACTCCCGCCAGGGAATCAGCCCCAGCATTTT. The chain recombines TRBV18 with TRBJ1-5; D possibly corresponds to TRBD1 (5 bases). The V and J ends lost 1 base and 4 bases respectively, with 11 bases between them. Germline V lookup: CDR1 KGHSH, CDR2 LQKENI. The CDR3 spans 15 residues.